The sequence of this T cell receptor beta chain was determined in a study of beta chain features in type 1 diabetes. Germline loops: CDR1 SGDLS, CDR2 YYNGEE. V gave up 2 bases and J gave up 3 bases, with 8 bases separating them. The length of the CDR3 is 13 residues. As regards this clone: As yet, its antigen is unknown.

Findings and caveats of the study: In every one of the four CD4+ subsets, TCRB CDR3s were moderately but significantly shorter in Type 1 diabetes patients. Healthy donors had naive, central memory and Treg TCRB repertoires that appeared less similar than those seen among patients.

The entirety of the isolated RNA underwent reverse transcription, so expressed TCRB transcripts were sequenced. Sequencing was performed with immunoSEQ multiplex PCR; in TCRdb, only in-frame clones are kept and a portion is missing. The sample records approximately 150,000 clones, about 13% being singletons. CD45RO/CCR7/CD25/CD127/CD95/CD27 separated CD4+ naive, central memory, regulatory and stem cell-like memory cells by sorting. This receptor was obtained from a young man with type 1 diabetes. The chain has TRBV9 and TRBJ1-1; D not resolved. The sequenced material came from central memory CD4+ T cells from blood. The CDR3 region has the DNA TGTGCCAGCAGCGTTGGCCAGTACACTGAAGCTTTCTTT. It yields the protein CASSVGQYTEAFF.